Shown below are 3 T cell receptor beta chains from a single sample sequenced in a study of CD8+ T cells in alopecia areata (dated by TCRdb to 2016 to 2019). The library was built by means of the immunoSEQ multiplex PCR assay. RNA was extracted from all samples and reverse transcribed into cDNA as template for TCR sequencing. TCRdb retrieved this table from immuneACCESS and kept in-frame rearrangements only. Not all clones are present; in checked studies, unresolved V genes account for under half, and no reason is known for the remainder. This sample is represented by approximately 210,000 clones; about three fifths of them were singletons. Of the sample, approximately 3.4% falls within the top ten clones. What the time point label conveys for this sample: less than five weeks on oral tofacitinib. In the paper's terms, the treatment or condition label means: oral pan-JAK inhibitor, 5-10 mg twice daily.

The source was CD4+ T cells sorted from blood, collected at week 4, from a patient treated with tofacitinib. The receptors were gathered from a human donor with alopecia areata.

The V and J genes are TRBV2 and TRBJ2-3, with a tentative D call TRBD2 (7 bases). There are 14 residues in the CDR3. Germline values: CDR1 SNHLY, CDR2 FYNNEI. The V gene lost 6 bases and the J gene lost 4 bases, with 14 bases spanning the gap. The CDR3 region is CASRNRGAADTQYF. In DNA, the CDR3 is TGTGCCAGCAGGAATCGGGGGGCAGCAGATACGCAGTATTTT.

The rearrangement links TRBV7-2 to TRBJ2-7; no firm D call. V was shortened by 4 bases and J by 5 bases, with 18 bases between the two germline ends. Germline CDR1 and CDR2: SGHTA and FQGNSA. CDR3 size: 15 residues. CDR3 protein: CASSSPNRHKDEQYF. For the CDR3, the DNA is TGTGCCAGCAGCTCCCCCAACCGTCACAAAGACGAGCAGTACTTC.

J is TRBJ2-1 and V is TRBV30; unclear D gene. Germline values: CDR1 GTSNPN, CDR2 SVGIG (reference sequence). The CDR3 length is 14 residues. Trimming cost V 3 bases and J 0 bases, with 9 bases left between them. CDR3: CAWRAWSSYNEQFF. The CDR3 DNA sequence: TGTGCCTGGAGAGCTTGGAGCTCCTACAATGAGCAGTTCTTC. The whole variable domain, remainder taken from reference TRBV30 and TRBJ2-1, is SQTIHQWPATLVQPVGSPLSLECTVEGTSNPNLYWYRQAAGRGLQLLFYSVGIGQISSEVPQNLSASRPQDRQFILSSKKLLLSDSGFYLCAWRAWSSYNEQFFGPGTRLTVL.